This TCR beta chain was retrieved from a study of T cells in Graves' hyperthyroidism and ophthalmopathy (dated 2019 in TCRdb). Looking at the study overall: Peripheral blood was sampled at the time of initial diagnosis, prior to any treatment. Thyroid tissue and blood T-cell repertoires from more than five Graves' hyperthyroidism patients were also compared in the study. Prospective prediction of ophthalmopathy was tested in an independent validation cohort consisting of 18 to 20 hyperthyroidism patients and approximately 16 patients who later progressed to ophthalmopathy. Following sampling, methimazole starting at 30 mg daily was given to hyperthyroidism patients, and high-dose intravenous methylprednisolone was given to ophthalmopathy patients. For training and testing, the 100 or so patients in the discovery cohort were randomly divided in a 7:3 ratio. The paper describes TCR Vbeta CDR3 sequencing of more than 120 peripheral blood samples, made up of 43 ophthalmopathy patients, around 78 hyperthyroidism patients and roughly 17 progressor patients. To identify distinguishing TCR V-J signatures, a discovery cohort of roughly 100 patients was used, comprising 40 to 45 with Graves' ophthalmopathy and some 60 with stable Graves' hyperthyroidism. Overall study results and their limits: A model built on a 13 V-J signature distinguished ophthalmopathy from stable hyperthyroidism, reaching 87.88% sensitivity and 81.08% specificity in cross-validation and 80%/75% in testing. Sample size was not statistically predetermined, and investigators were not blinded to group allocation. During validation, the model predicted progression to ophthalmopathy a median of approximately 7 months ahead of onset, with around 70% sensitivity and 72.22% specificity. Blood samples also contained most of the expanded thyroid clonotypes (frequency above 0.001), which suggests that blood repertoires may reflect thyroid immune responses.

TCR beta CDR3 regions were amplified from RNA transcripts. The first round of RT-PCR for the TCR CDR3 was performed with the HTBI primer set and the Qiagen OneStep RT-PCR kit. The libraries were constructed in a second round of multiplex PCR and then size-selected and purified. Paired-end sequencing of the libraries was performed with 100 bp reads on an Illumina HiSeq2000. The study's own analysis went as follows. SOAPnuke was used to process the raw data, removing reads that contained adapters or uncalled bases, had a mean Phred below 15, or lacked an exact match to the constant primer or identifier. High-quality paired reads were merged with COPE v1.2.5, and unique nucleotide sequences were defined as clonotypes. MiTCR v1.1 was used to align clonotypes to the IMGT TRBV, TRBD and TRBJ reference segments. The analysis was restricted to V-J combinations with a frequency above 0.0001, which together covered approximately 99% of the repertoires. The TCS score was defined as the ratio of F50 (clonal expansion) to E x V (chaos), calculated using BLOSUM62-based TCRdist between CDR3 peptides within each V-J. Welch's t-statistics and random forest reduced 514 V-J features to about 13, which were used in a naive Bayes classifier (R e1071). TCRdb reprocessing: public reads trimmed at Q25 with fastp, clones called with MiXCR, in-frame beta chains kept. Merged by CDR3 protein, the rows form single entries marked with the most common genes and DNA. TCRdb assigned the V and J calls; the authors' analysis was not used. The sample table lists about 770,000 distinct CDR3 sequences, under 20% of them with a count of one. The ten largest clones capture over 15% of the sample.

The hyperthyroidism patients were between 18 and 65 years old and newly diagnosed, with a disease duration of less than 2 months. Patients with uncontrolled infections, other autoimmune diseases, pregnancy or lactation were excluded. Clinical symptoms, serum thyroxine and TRAb, thyroid ultrasound, and orbital computed tomography formed the basis for the diagnoses. For progressor patients, blood was drawn at the first diagnosis of hyperthyroidism, before any ophthalmopathy symptoms had appeared. PBMCs were isolated from about 9.2 ml of fresh peripheral blood by Ficoll-Paque density gradient centrifugation. Progressor patients were first diagnosed with Graves' hyperthyroidism and then developed ophthalmopathy during follow-up. Total RNA was extracted with Trizol reagent, and quality was checked on an Agilent 2100 Bioanalyzer. This clonotype was picked up a small number of times. Its antigen is still unknown. No base qualities exist here, and no much larger clone lies one base off it.

The germline V gene provides CDR1 SGHVS and CDR2 FQNEAQ. The junction carries 13 bases between V and J, which are trimmed by 2 bases and 5 bases respectively. The CDR3 numbers 14 residues from cysteine through phenylalanine. The entry retains the CDR3 DNA only, 42 bases that are in frame from base 1. The rearrangement joined TRBV7-8 to TRBJ2-7, and possibly TRBD2, on 6 matching bases. This sequence was found in a woman aged 50 to 65 with Graves' hyperthyroidism that later progressed to Graves' ophthalmopathy. The sample taken for sequencing was blood. The nucleotide sequence reads as follows: TGTGCCAGCAGCTTACCGGAGGGGTGGGACGAGCAGTACTTC. The translation is CASSLPEGWDEQYF.